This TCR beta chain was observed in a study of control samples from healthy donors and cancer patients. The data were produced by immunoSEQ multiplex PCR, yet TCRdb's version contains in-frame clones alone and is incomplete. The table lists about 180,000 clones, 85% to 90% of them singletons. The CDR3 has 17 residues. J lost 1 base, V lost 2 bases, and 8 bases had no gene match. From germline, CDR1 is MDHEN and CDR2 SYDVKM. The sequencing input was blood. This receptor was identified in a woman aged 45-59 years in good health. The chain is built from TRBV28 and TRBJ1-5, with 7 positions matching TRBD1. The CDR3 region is CASSLAAGGRSNQPQHF. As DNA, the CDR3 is TGTGCCAGCAGTTTAGCGGCAGGGGGTCGGAGCAATCAGCCCCAGCATTTT.